One and the same sample provided the 8 T cell receptor beta chains below, sequenced in a study of blood T cell repertoires in COVID-19. The protocol was immunoSEQ multiplex PCR, while the TCRdb copy is restricted to in-frame clones and leaves out a portion. This sample carries roughly 60,000 clones, about nine tenths of them seen once, and the ten largest clones take around 9.1%. The sequenced sample consisted of peripheral blood. These receptors were taken from an elderly woman with active COVID-19.

The sample holds one count of this clone. The rearrangement links TRBV2 to TRBJ2-5; the match to TRBD2 covers 10 bases. The germline CDR1 and CDR2 sequences are SNHLY and FYNNEI. V was pared by 4 bases and J by 5 bases, with 7 bases of the junction left unmatched. The CDR3 is made up of 15 amino acids. The CDR3 DNA follows: TGTGCCAGCAGTGGCCAGCGGGGGGGCGGGGAGACCCAGTACTTC. It is translated as CASSGQRGGGETQYF. The full variable domain, with the rest looked up from reference TRBV2 and TRBJ2-5, is EPEVTQTPSHQVTQMGQEVILRCVPISNHLYFYWYRQILGQKVEFLVSFYNNEISEKSEIFDDQFSVERPDGSNFTLKIRSTKLEDSAMYFCASSGQRGGGETQYFGPGTRLLVL.

The chain employs TRBV14 and TRBJ2-5, with 7 bases lining up with TRBD2. The CDR3 spans 17 residues. In germline, CDR1 is SGHDN, CDR2 FVKESK. V shed 2 bases and J 5 bases; nucleotides not matched to a gene: 14. The CDR3 loop reads CASSQHVLAASVETQYF. The CDR3 coding sequence is TGTGCCAGCAGCCAACACGTGCTAGCGGCGTCGGTCGAGACCCAGTACTTC.

This clone has more than one count but fewer than ten. This chain joins TRBV6-5 and TRBJ1-6; a possible D gene is TRBD1 (5 bases). Trimming removed 5 bases at V and 9 bases at J, with 11 bases between. Germline lookup yields CDR1 MNHEY and CDR2 SVGAGI. This CDR3 is 13 amino acids long. CDR3 nucleotide sequence: TGTGCCAGCAGTCGACAGCGCGGTTCACCCCTCCACTTT. It is translated as CASSRQRGSPLHF.

The chain recombines TRBV7-9 with TRBJ2-3; a weak D match, TRBD2 (6 bases). CDR1 is SEHNR, CDR2 FQNEAQ, per germline (reference sequence). CDR3 length: 17 amino acids. V was shortened by 0 bases and J by 1 base, with 14 bases between the two germline ends. The CDR3 here is CASSLAGTGTGTDTQYF. The CDR3 region has the DNA TGTGCCAGCAGCTTAGCGGGGACTGGCACAGGCACAGATACGCAGTATTTT. Combining the CDR3 with reference TRBV7-9 and TRBJ2-3 gives the whole variable domain DTGVSQNPRHKITKRGQNVTFRCDPISEHNRLYWYRQTLGQGPEFLTYFQNEAQLEKSRLLSDRFSAERPKGSFSTLEIQRTEQGDSAMYLCASSLAGTGTGTDTQYFGPGTRLTVL.

The chain joins TRBV6-5 to TRBJ2-1; D might be TRBD2 (5 bases). Per germline, CDR1 MNHEY and CDR2 SVGAGI. The CDR3 spans 13 residues. V dropped 8 bases and J dropped 10 bases, with 18 bases sitting between them. The CDR3, as DNA: TGTGCCAGCGGGAAGGACCACCAGCGGGAGCAGTTCTTC. This encodes CASGKDHQREQFF.

As DNA, the CDR3 is TGTGCCAGTAGCGGGGGACAGGGCGCACCTATACAGACCCAGTACTTC. Protein product: CASSGGQGAPIQTQYF. The chain links TRBV19 to TRBJ2-5; 9 nucleotides match TRBD1. This CDR3 has 16 amino acids. CDR1 LNHDA and CDR2 SQIVND come from the germline V gene (reference sequence). The ends lost 6 bases at V and 6 bases at J; junction bases unmatched: 14.

This clone appeared once. J is TRBJ2-7 and V is TRBV27, with 7 positions matching TRBD1. Germline CDR1 is MNHEY and CDR2 is SMNVEV (reference sequence). The CDR3 consists of 14 residues. Trimming cost V 6 bases and J 5 bases; bases outside gene matches: 10. The CDR3 region is CASSPGQISDEQYF. In DNA form, the CDR3 reads TGTGCCAGCAGCCCGGGACAGATTTCTGACGAGCAGTACTTC.

The chain joins TRBV6-6 to TRBJ1-4; TRBD1 matches at 8 bases. Trimming cost V 8 bases and J 5 bases; bases outside gene matches: 1. The germline CDR1 and CDR2 sequences are MNHNY and SVGAGI (reference sequence). The CDR3 has 12 amino acids. The CDR3 nucleotides are TGTGCCAGCCGGACAGGGAATGAAAAACTGTTTTTT. It translates to CASRTGNEKLFF.